Following are 21 T cell receptor beta chains from one sample sequenced in a study of CD8 T cells in Susac syndrome. Random hexamers were used to reverse transcribe about 0.45 to 1 ug of RNA. TCRdb reprocessed the immunoSEQ multiplex PCR reads with MiXCR, giving one entry per CDR3 protein. The sample shows 160,000 or so distinct CDR3 sequences, about 91% of them seen only once. Source material: CD4+ T cells from PBMCs. The receptors here all came from a human donor in good health.

The chain is built from TRBV20-1 and TRBJ1-3; D is unresolved. V lost 5 bases and J 3 bases, leaving 14 bases between the germline ends. In germline, CDR1 is DFQATT, CDR2 SNEGSKA (reference sequence). CDR3 length: 14 residues. DNA of the CDR3: TGCAGTGCTGGGTCCGGCGGGGATGGAAACACCATATATTTT. Residues: CSAGSGGDGNTIYF.

This clonotype appeared a single time. This chain joins TRBV11-1 and TRBJ2-5; 8 positions match TRBD1. Trimming took 8 bases from V and 4 from J; bases not matched to a gene: 15. There are 16 residues in the CDR3. Per the germline V gene, CDR1 is SGHAT and CDR2 is FQDESV (reference sequence). The CDR3 is CASVDRGALEGETQYF. The DNA of the CDR3 is TGTGCCAGCGTCGACAGGGGAGCCTTGGAAGGAGAGACCCAGTACTTC.

This clonotype was recorded once. The rearrangement uses TRBV30 and TRBJ2-1, with D unclear. The V and J ends lost 8 bases and 6 bases respectively, with 14 bases between them. The germline V gene has CDR1 GTSNPN and CDR2 SVGIG (reference sequence). CDR3 size: 12 residues. The CDR3 protein is CAGGRDRNEQFF. CDR3 bases: TGTGCCGGTGGTAGGGATCGCAATGAGCAGTTCTTC.

This chain links TRBV7-9 with TRBJ2-7; no clear D. Per germline, CDR1 SEHNR and CDR2 FQNEAQ (reference sequence). V lost 0 bases to trimming and J lost 1 base, with 10 bases between them. The CDR3 is made up of 15 amino acids. CDR3 bases: TGTGCCAGCAGCTTAGCGGCCAGCGCGTCCTACGAGCAGTACTTC. Translated: CASSLAASASYEQYF.

The chain carries TRBV7-9 and TRBJ2-6; perhaps TRBD1 as D (6 bases). The germline V gene encodes CDR1 SEHNR and CDR2 FQNEAQ (reference sequence). The V end was cut by 5 bases, the J end by 0 bases, with 14 bases between. The CDR3 totals 17 residues. In DNA form, the CDR3 reads TGTGCCAGCAGCCCTCCGACAGGTTACTCTGGGGCCAACGTCCTGACTTTC. Its translation is CASSPPTGYSGANVLTF.

The V and J genes are TRBV2 and TRBJ2-5; TRBD1 agrees at 8 bases. The germline V gene encodes CDR1 SNHLY and CDR2 FYNNEI. The trim removed 5 bases at V and 5 bases at J, leaving 10 bases unmatched. The CDR3 contains 15 residues. CDR3: CASSYQGQVDETQYF. In DNA form, the CDR3 reads TGTGCCAGCAGTTATCAGGGACAGGTTGACGAGACCCAGTACTTC.

The J gene is TRBJ2-5, the V gene TRBV5-1; D not certain. V shed 4 bases and J shed 6 bases, with 13 bases lying between them. The germline gives CDR1 SGHRS, CDR2 YFSETQ. This CDR3 spans 13 amino acids. CDR3 in amino acids: CASSPEVGQTQYF. The DNA for the CDR3 is TGCGCCAGCAGCCCCGAGGTTGGGCAGACCCAGTACTTC.

The gene calls are TRBV28 and TRBJ2-7; TRBD1 is a possible D gene (7 bases). The CDR3 is 15 amino acids. Germline assignment: CDR1 MDHEN and CDR2 SYDVKM. V dropped 1 base and J dropped 3 bases, with 13 bases sitting between them. The CDR3 here is CASSLSAGGLYEQYF. As DNA, the CDR3 is TGTGCCAGCAGTTTATCAGCAGGGGGACTCTACGAGCAGTACTTC.

V gene TRBV29-1 combines with J gene TRBJ1-4; 7 nucleotides align to TRBD1. There are 15 residues in the CDR3. V was clipped by 5 bases and J by 5 bases; unmatched bases: 11. Germline CDR1 is SQVTM and CDR2 is ANQGSEA. The CDR3 sequence is CSVKGGGGSNEKLFF. CDR3 nucleotide sequence: TGCAGCGTTAAAGGGGGAGGGGGCTCCAATGAAAAACTGTTTTTT. Together with reference TRBV29-1 and TRBJ1-4, the CDR3 gives the full variable domain: SAVISQKPSRDICQRGTSLTIQCQVDSQVTMMFWYRQQPGQSLTLIATANQGSEATYESGFVIDKFPISRPNLTFSTLTVSNMSPEDSSIYLCSVKGGGGSNEKLFFGSGTQLSVL.

The V gene is TRBV29-1, the J gene TRBJ1-4; 8 bases are shared with TRBD1. Germline V gene sequence: CDR1 SQVTM, CDR2 ANQGSEA. The length of the CDR3 is 14 residues. V shed 7 bases and J 3 bases; nucleotides not matched to a gene: 7. Here the CDR3 DNA reads TGCAGCGCTGGACAGGGTCAGTCTAATGAAAAACTGTTTTTT. This encodes CSAGQGQSNEKLFF. The full variable domain, completed using reference TRBV29-1 and TRBJ1-4, is SAVISQKPSRDICQRGTSLTIQCQVDSQVTMMFWYRQQPGQSLTLIATANQGSEATYESGFVIDKFPISRPNLTFSTLTVSNMSPEDSSIYLCSAGQGQSNEKLFFGSGTQLSVL.

V gene TRBV7-9 combines with J gene TRBJ2-7; 9 bases are a match to TRBD1. CDR3 length: 15 amino acids. V lost 1 base to trimming and J lost 3 bases; unmatched junction nucleotides: 4. CDR1 and CDR2 from the germline V gene are SEHNR and FQNEAQ (reference sequence). The CDR3 loop is CASSLGQGVFYEQYF. DNA for the CDR3: TGTGCCAGCAGCTTAGGACAGGGGGTGTTCTACGAGCAGTACTTC.

The chain combines TRBV6-2 or TRBV6-3 with TRBJ2-1; the D is unclear. Germline assignment: CDR1 MNHEY and CDR2 SVGEGT. The CDR3 is made up of 11 amino acids. V was trimmed by 5 bases and J by 9 bases, leaving 8 bases between them. The chain's CDR3 is CASSQVGEQFF. The DNA for the CDR3 is TGTGCCAGCAGTCAGGTGGGTGAGCAGTTCTTC.

The V and J genes are TRBV6-2 or TRBV6-3 and TRBJ1-3; TRBD1 matches at 11 bases. Trimming at V came to 8 bases and at J to 0 bases, leaving 15 bases not matched to a gene. From germline, CDR1 is MNHEY and CDR2 SVGEGT. CDR3 size: 19 residues. The CDR3 nucleotides read TGTGCCAGCGGACCGGACAGGGGGCATCCACAGAACTCTGGAAACACCATATATTTT. It is translated as CASGPDRGHPQNSGNTIYF.

This chain links TRBV6-1 with TRBJ2-5, with 7 positions matching TRBD1. The trim removed 4 bases at V and 4 bases at J, leaving 3 bases unmatched. CDR1 MNHNS and CDR2 SASEGT come from the germline V gene. This CDR3 has 13 residues. The CDR3 is CASSATGLETQYF. The CDR3 region has the DNA TGTGCCAGCAGTGCGACAGGGTTAGAGACCCAGTACTTC.

This chain connects TRBV29-1 to TRBJ1-4; D might be TRBD1 (6 bases). The CDR3 totals 13 residues. With 2 bases removed from V and 8 bases from J, the gap between germline ends came to 12 bases. Germline values: CDR1 SQVTM, CDR2 ANQGSEA. CDR3 sequence reads: CSVEQGFGEKLFF. The CDR3, as DNA: TGCAGCGTTGAACAGGGGTTTGGAGAAAAACTGTTTTTT.

This chain links TRBV5-6 with TRBJ2-5; TRBD2 is a possible D gene (6 bases). CDR1 SGHDT and CDR2 YYEEEE come from the germline V gene. Trimming removed 1 base from V and 5 bases from J, with 9 bases in between. The CDR3 is 13 residues long. The CDR3 nucleotides read TGTGCCAGCAGCTTGTGGGGAGGCGAGACCCAGTACTTC. Its translation: CASSLWGGETQYF.

The sample holds one count of this clonotype. This rearrangement joins TRBV19 to TRBJ2-4; perhaps TRBD2 as D (5 bases). The CDR3 consists of 17 residues. V shed 2 bases and J shed 2 bases, with 16 bases lying between them. CDR1 is LNHDA and CDR2 is SQIVND in the germline V gene (reference sequence). In nucleotides, the CDR3 is TGTGCCAGTAGTATATCCGCGGGCTTAGGGCCCAAAAACATTCAGTACTTC. It is translated as CASSISAGLGPKNIQYF.

The sample holds one count of this clonotype. The CDR3 DNA follows: TGTGCCAGCAGTTACTCGGGACAGGGGATAGATGGCTACACCTTC. Translation gives CASSYSGQGIDGYTF. The chain uses TRBV6-5 and TRBJ1-2; 10 bases are a match to TRBD1. Germline CDR1 is MNHEY and CDR2 is SVGAGI. The CDR3 has 15 residues. Germline trimming cut 0 bases from V and 6 bases from J; bases unmatched to any gene: 4.

The chain links TRBV28 to TRBJ2-7; 8 bases fit TRBD1. V was clipped by 10 bases and J by 2 bases; unmatched bases: 13. Per the germline V gene, CDR1 is MDHEN and CDR2 is SYDVKM. CDR3 size: 15 residues. This chain's CDR3 is CATIPGQGTPYEQYF. The DNA of the CDR3 is TGTGCCACCATTCCCGGACAGGGAACCCCCTACGAGCAGTACTTC.

The rearrangement uses TRBV6-5 and TRBJ1-2; D is unresolved. Trimming cost V 8 bases and J 5 bases, with 18 bases left between them. The CDR3 has 14 amino acids. Per the germline V gene, CDR1 is MNHEY and CDR2 is SVGAGI. CDR3 region: CASGVSGSSYGYTF. The CDR3 nucleotides are TGTGCCAGCGGCGTTTCGGGATCAAGTTATGGCTACACCTTC.

This clonotype appeared once. V usage is TRBV6-2 or TRBV6-3 and J usage is TRBJ2-5; D gene unclear. Trimming took off 1 base at V and 0 bases at J, with 6 bases between the two ends. The CDR3 sequence is 14 residues long. CDR1 MNHEY and CDR2 SVGEGT come from the germline V gene. CDR3 nucleotides: TGTGCCAGCAGTTACTTTGCGAACCAAGAGACCCAGTACTTC. This encodes CASSYFANQETQYF.